A selection of T cell receptor beta chains follows, all from one sample in a study of T cell responses to AZD1222 COVID-19 vaccine. Libraries were prepared by immunoSEQ multiplex PCR; TCRdb keeps only in-frame clonotypes and omits some of them. The data hold 100,000 to 150,000 clones, with 88% observed a single time. The sample here was peripheral blood, taken on day 0 of AZD1222 vaccination. These receptors all come from an adult in good health. CDR3s include the opening cysteine and the closing phenylalanine or tryptophan.

v_gene: TRBV28; j_gene: TRBJ2-7; CDR3aa: CASRLGLGQRASSYEQYF
v_gene: TRBV5-1; j_gene: TRBJ1-5; CDR3aa: CASRAGRGGNNQPQHF
v_gene: TRBV7-2; j_gene: TRBJ2-2; CDR3aa: CASSLRRGGNPTGELFF
v_gene: TRBV24-1; j_gene: TRBJ2-1; CDR3aa: CATSDGGLARIHEQFF
v_gene: TRBV5-1; j_gene: TRBJ2-5; CDR3aa: CASSLRRSQEETQYF
v_gene: TRBV3-1/TRBV3-2; j_gene: TRBJ2-6; CDR3aa: CASSFRTPPRASGILGANVLTF
v_gene: TRBV27; j_gene: TRBJ1-1; CDR3aa: CASSLSLTGPSNTEAFF
v_gene: TRBV30; j_gene: TRBJ2-3; CDR3aa: CARNRDEDTQYF
v_gene: TRBV2; j_gene: TRBJ2-2; CDR3aa: CASRGTTNTGELFF
v_gene: TRBV24-1; j_gene: TRBJ1-5; CDR3aa: CATRRGGHF